A selection of T cell receptor beta chains follows, all from one sample in a study of OX40 agonist ivuxolimab in advanced cancers. Generated by immunoSEQ multiplex PCR, the TCRdb table keeps only in-frame clones and is missing some. In the table there are fewer than 40,000 clones, about nine tenths of which are singletons. This specimen was CD4+ or CD8+ T cells sorted from blood, taken in a trial of the OX40 agonist ivuxolimab. Receptor source: an adult with an advanced solid tumor such as melanoma, head and neck, liver or kidney cancer. CDR3s include the opening cysteine and the closing phenylalanine or tryptophan. The order of the fields is D gene, V gene, J gene, clone size, CDR3 protein, CDR3 DNA. The D gene is left open where the match is weak. Size values are once, few and many counts, or a class for expanded clones, and some rows have none.

>-|TRBV18|TRBJ2-1|-
CASSQDLYEQFF
TGTGCCAGCTCGCAAGATCTCTATGAGCAGTTCTTC
>-|TRBV30|TRBJ2-7|once
CAWSYGRGLSNLYEQYF
TGTGCCTGGAGTTATGGGCGGGGCTTAAGCAATCTCTACGAGCAGTACTTC
>TRBD2|TRBV11-2|TRBJ2-7|-
CASSLVGSTSGIRDF
TGTGCCAGCAGCTTAGTAGGGTCGACTAGCGGGATCAGGGACTTC
>-|TRBV29-1|TRBJ1-6|-
CSVEVGPGSPLHF
TGCAGCGTTGAAGTGGGGCCGGGATCACCCCTCCACTTT
>-|TRBV5-4|TRBJ2-7|-
CASSLSGASSYEQYF
TGTGCCAGCAGCTTGTCAGGGGCCAGCTCCTACGAGCAGTACTTC
>TRBD2|TRBV5-1|TRBJ2-3|-
CASSGLAGIRTDTQYF
TGCGCCAGCAGCGGACTAGCGGGGATCCGCACAGATACGCAGTATTTT
>-|TRBV28|TRBJ2-7|-
CASSLGGIGSYEQYF
TGTGCCAGCAGTTTAGGAGGGATCGGCTCCTACGAGCAGTACTTC
>-|TRBV30|TRBJ1-1|-
CAWWKSGTGMNTEAFF
TGTGCCTGGTGGAAGTCCGGGACTGGGATGAACACTGAAGCTTTCTTT
>-|TRBV28|TRBJ2-7|-
CASTLRGTYEQYF
TGTGCCAGCACCCTTCGGGGGACCTACGAGCAGTACTTC
>TRBD1|TRBV28|TRBJ2-1|-
CASSLPGGPYNEQFF
TGTGCCAGCAGTTTACCAGGGGGCCCCTACAATGAGCAGTTCTTC
>TRBD1|TRBV5-1|TRBJ2-4|-
CASSLGQGANIQYF
TGCGCCAGCAGCTTGGGACAGGGGGCGAACATTCAGTACTTC
>-|TRBV5-1|TRBJ2-5|-
CASSLASGTAETQYF
TGCGCCAGCAGCTTGGCCTCCGGAACCGCAGAGACCCAGTACTTC
>-|TRBV5-1|TRBJ2-5|once
CASRIIGDQETQYF
TGCGCCAGCAGAATCATCGGGGATCAAGAGACCCAGTACTTC
>TRBD2|TRBV7-3|TRBJ2-3|-
CASSLIGGITDTQYF
TGTGCCAGCAGCTTAATCGGGGGGATCACCGATACGCAGTATTTT
>-|TRBV28|TRBJ1-2|-
CASSLLETGYGYTF
TGTGCCAGCAGTTTATTAGAAACGGGCTATGGCTACACCTTC
>TRBD1|TRBV7-2|TRBJ2-1|-
CASSSPGQGGNEQFF
TGTGCCAGCAGCTCGCCGGGACAGGGTGGCAATGAGCAGTTCTTC
>-|TRBV5-1|TRBJ2-5|-
CASSYPPSGYLETQYF
TGCGCCAGCAGCTACCCTCCTTCAGGGTATCTAGAGACCCAGTACTTC
>TRBD2|TRBV5-1|TRBJ2-1|-
CASSSGGAGGWNEQFF
TGCGCCAGCAGCTCGGGCGGGGCGGGAGGTTGGAATGAGCAGTTCTTC
>-|TRBV4-1|TRBJ2-5|-
CASSQDEGRETQYF
TGCGCCAGCAGCCAAGACGAGGGGCGGGAGACCCAGTACTTC
>TRBD1|TRBV6-4|TRBJ2-1|-
CASSARDRVGDEQFF
TGTGCCAGCAGTGCCCGGGACAGGGTTGGGGATGAGCAGTTCTTC
>TRBD1|TRBV9|TRBJ1-6|-
CASSGGGTGGSPLHF
TGTGCCAGCAGCGGAGGAGGAACAGGGGGCTCACCCCTCCACTTT
>-|TRBV6-1|TRBJ2-1|-
CASSESLDYNEQFF
TGTGCCAGCAGTGAGAGTCTAGACTACAATGAGCAGTTCTTC
>-|TRBV13|TRBJ2-2|-
CASSLIRVTGELFF
TGTGCCAGCAGCTTAATCCGGGTCACCGGGGAGCTGTTTTTT
>-|TRBV19|TRBJ2-3|-
CASSGRGSTDTQYF
TGTGCCAGTAGTGGCAGGGGTTCGACAGATACGCAGTATTTT
>-|TRBV6-5|TRBJ2-6|-
CASSPRGANVLTF
TGTGCCAGCAGTCCCCGGGGGGCCAACGTCCTGACTTTC
>TRBD2|TRBV15|TRBJ2-1|-
CATSRYSGGADNEQFF
TGTGCCACCAGCAGATATAGCGGGGGGGCGGACAATGAGCAGTTCTTC
>-|TRBV4-1|TRBJ2-7|-
CASSQDRGRSGPYEQYF
TGCGCCAGCAGCCAAGATCGGGGACGGTCGGGGCCCTACGAGCAGTACTTC
>-|TRBV2|TRBJ1-1|-
CASRVDIMGAFF
TGTGCCAGCAGGGTGGACATTATGGGAGCTTTCTTT